This T cell receptor (beta chain) came from a study of T cells after yellow fever vaccination. Overall study findings and caveats: Reappearance after the booster was seen for most primary-vaccination clones, at 95% to 97% CD4 and 70% to 90% CD8. Highly abundant clonotypes carried over from the bulk population could end up in FACS-sorted repertoires as contaminants. CD4 and CD8 compartments shared a small share of clonotypes, likely from convergent recombination.

A single record per CDR3 protein comes from TCRdb applying MiXCR to the 5' RACE reads. Of some 420,000 distinct CDR3 sequences listed, 18% are singletons. This clonotype was recorded only once. Its specificity is unknown. The specimen was PBMCs, collected before the yellow fever booster vaccination. This receptor was taken from a man aged 18 to 29 who received the YFV17D yellow fever vaccine.

CDR3 DNA sequence: TGTGCCACCAGTGCCCCGGACAGGGAAAAAGAGACCCAGTACTTC. Protein: CATSAPDREKETQYF. The rearrangement uses TRBV24-1 and TRBJ2-5, with 8 bases lining up with TRBD1. This CDR3 spans 15 amino acids. CDR1 KGHDR and CDR2 SFDVKD come from the germline V gene. The V gene end was trimmed by 5 bases and the J gene end by 3 bases; junction bases not matched to a gene: 7.